These 9 T cell receptor beta chains share one sample of origin, sequenced in a study of cytomegalovirus exposure and HLA in healthy donors. Use of 60 Vbeta and 13 Jbeta primers characterized the PCR. Sequenced by immunoSEQ multiplex PCR; TCRdb stores in-frame clones only, minus some. The data contain under 150,000 clones, approximately 80% of them singletons. Input material: PBMCs. The source is a male donor in good health and CMV-seronegative.

The CDR3 sequence is CSALRTANTEAFF. In DNA, the CDR3 is TGCAGCGCCCTCCGGACAGCGAACACTGAAGCTTTCTTT. The V call is TRBV29-1, the J call TRBJ1-1; perhaps TRBD1 as D (6 bases). The CDR3 spans 13 residues. V dropped 7 bases and J dropped 1 base, with 13 bases sitting between them. Germline V gene lookup returns CDR1 SQVTM and CDR2 ANQGSEA.

V usage is TRBV30 and J usage is TRBJ2-3, with D possibly matching TRBD2 (6 bases). Trimming removed 1 base from V and 1 base from J, with 12 bases in between. The CDR3 sequence is 15 residues long. Per germline, CDR1 GTSNPN and CDR2 SVGIG (reference sequence). This CDR3 is CAWSAGTRGTDTQYF. CDR3 in DNA: TGTGCCTGGAGTGCCGGGACTCGTGGCACAGATACGCAGTATTTT.

This clone was seen more than once but under ten times. The J gene is TRBJ2-3, the V gene TRBV7-3; TRBD2 matches at 13 bases. Germline CDR1 SGHTA, CDR2 FQGTGA. This CDR3 spans 16 amino acids. V gave up 4 bases and J gave up 1 base; unmatched junction bases: 2. The CDR3 sequence is CASSSGLAGGTDTQYF. CDR3 DNA sequence: TGTGCCAGCAGCTCCGGACTAGCGGGGGGCACAGATACGCAGTATTTT. Using reference TRBV7-3 and TRBJ2-3 for the parts outside the CDR3, the full variable domain is GAGVSQTPSNKVTEKGKYVELRCDPISGHTALYWYRQSLGQGPEFLIYFQGTGAADDSGLPNDRFFAVRPEGSVSTLKIQRTERGDSAVYLCASSSGLAGGTDTQYFGPGTRLTVL.

The gene calls are TRBV27 and TRBJ2-7, with D possibly matching TRBD1 (6 bases). Trimming pared 3 bases from V and 0 bases from J, leaving 12 bases between. CDR3 length: 15 amino acids. Germline V gene sequence: CDR1 MNHEY, CDR2 SMNVEV (reference sequence). The DNA for the CDR3 is TGTGCCAGCAGTTTCCGACAGGACCTCTCCTACGAGCAGTACTTC. Its protein product is CASSFRQDLSYEQYF.

Only a few counts were recorded for this clone. V usage is TRBV2 and J usage is TRBJ1-1; D is possibly TRBD1 (6 bases). This CDR3 contains 15 residues. The germline CDR1 and CDR2 sequences are SNHLY and FYNNEI. V dropped 2 bases and J dropped 2 bases, with 12 bases sitting between them. Written as DNA, the CDR3 is TGTGCCAGCAGTGAACTGACAGGCGATAACACTGAAGCTTTCTTT. It specifies CASSELTGDNTEAFF.

This chain joins TRBV10-2 and TRBJ2-4; D remains ambiguous. V lost 0 bases to trimming and J lost 0 bases, with 15 bases between them. Germline-derived CDR1 and CDR2 are WSHSY and SAAADI. The CDR3 has 18 amino acids. CDR3 DNA: TGCGCCAGCAGTGAGTCGGTAGAGGTCCGACTAGCCAAAAACATTCAGTACTTC. Translating gives CASSESVEVRLAKNIQYF.

This chain joins TRBV4-1 and TRBJ1-4; D remains ambiguous. Trimming stripped 4 bases from V and 1 base from J, with 7 bases between. Germline V gives CDR1 MGHRA, CDR2 YSYEKL. This CDR3 has 14 residues. The CDR3 bases are TGCGCCAGCAGCCGTATAAAAACTAATGAAAAACTGTTTTTT. As protein: CASSRIKTNEKLFF.

The V gene is TRBV7-9, the J gene TRBJ1-1; no clear D. The germline gives CDR1 SEHNR, CDR2 FQNEAQ (reference sequence). The CDR3 runs to 14 residues. V lost 3 bases to trimming and J lost 2 bases, with 10 bases between them. The CDR3 loop is CASSFSGFNTEAFF. The CDR3 nucleotides are TGTGCCAGCAGCTTTTCCGGGTTTAACACTGAAGCTTTCTTT.

The rearrangement links TRBV6-5 to TRBJ2-5; 8 bases line up with TRBD2. The CDR3 runs 15 residues. Germline trimming cut 6 bases from V and 5 bases from J; bases unmatched to any gene: 11. Germline CDR1 reads MNHEY; CDR2 reads SVGAGI. CDR3 in DNA: TGTGCCAGCAGCTCCCTAGGTGCGGGGGGCGAGACCCAGTACTTC. This codes for CASSSLGAGGETQYF.